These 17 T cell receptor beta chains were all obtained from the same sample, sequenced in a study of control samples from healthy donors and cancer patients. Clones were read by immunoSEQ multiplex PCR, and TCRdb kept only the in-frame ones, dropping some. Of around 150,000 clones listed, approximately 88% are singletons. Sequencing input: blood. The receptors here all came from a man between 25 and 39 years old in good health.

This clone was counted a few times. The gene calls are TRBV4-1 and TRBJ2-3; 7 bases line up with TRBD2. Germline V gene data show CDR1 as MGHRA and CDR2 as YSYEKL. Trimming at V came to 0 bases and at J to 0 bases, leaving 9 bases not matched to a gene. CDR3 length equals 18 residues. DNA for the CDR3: TGCGCCAGCAGCCAAGAAAGGCCTAGCGGTTATAGCACAGATACGCAGTATTTT. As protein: CASSQERPSGYSTDTQYF.

The CDR3 DNA follows: TGTGCCAGCAGACGGGACAGGGATTACGACTATGGCTACACCTTC. Protein: CASRRDRDYDYGYTF. The V gene is TRBV5-6, the J gene TRBJ1-2; 9 bases agree with TRBD1. There are 15 residues in the CDR3. Per germline, CDR1 SGHDT and CDR2 YYEEEE. V was clipped by 5 bases and J by 3 bases; unmatched bases: 8.

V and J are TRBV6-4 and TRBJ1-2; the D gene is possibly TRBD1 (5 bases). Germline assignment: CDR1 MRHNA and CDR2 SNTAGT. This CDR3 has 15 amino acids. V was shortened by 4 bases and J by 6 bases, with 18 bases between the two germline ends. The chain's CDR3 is CASSAGQYDRNGYTF. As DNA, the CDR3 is TGTGCCAGCAGTGCAGGGCAGTACGATAGGAATGGCTACACCTTC.

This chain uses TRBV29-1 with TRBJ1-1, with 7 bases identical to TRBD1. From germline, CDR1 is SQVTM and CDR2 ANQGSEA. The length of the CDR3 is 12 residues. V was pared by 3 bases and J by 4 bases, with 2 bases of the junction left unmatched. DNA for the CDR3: TGCAGCGTTGACAACAGGGGCACTGAAGCTTTCTTT. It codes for CSVDNRGTEAFF.

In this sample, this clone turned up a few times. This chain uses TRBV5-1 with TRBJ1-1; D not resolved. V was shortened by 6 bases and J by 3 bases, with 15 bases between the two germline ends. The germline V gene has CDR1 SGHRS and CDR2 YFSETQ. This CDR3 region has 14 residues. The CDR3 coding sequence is TGCGCCAGCACAGCCTTCAGCGGTCACACTGAAGCTTTCTTT. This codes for CASTAFSGHTEAFF. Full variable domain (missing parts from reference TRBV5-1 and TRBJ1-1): KAGVTQTPRYLIKTRGQQVTLSCSPISGHRSVSWYQQTPGQGLQFLFEYFSETQRNKGNFPGRFSGRQFSNSRSEMNVSTLELGDSALYLCASTAFSGHTEAFFGQGTRLTVV.

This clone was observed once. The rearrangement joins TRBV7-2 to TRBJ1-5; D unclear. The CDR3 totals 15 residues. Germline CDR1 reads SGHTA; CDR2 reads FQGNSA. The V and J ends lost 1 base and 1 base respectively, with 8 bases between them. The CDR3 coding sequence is TGTGCCAGCAGCTTAGTACCCCAGAGCAATCAGCCCCAGCATTTT. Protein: CASSLVPQSNQPQHF.

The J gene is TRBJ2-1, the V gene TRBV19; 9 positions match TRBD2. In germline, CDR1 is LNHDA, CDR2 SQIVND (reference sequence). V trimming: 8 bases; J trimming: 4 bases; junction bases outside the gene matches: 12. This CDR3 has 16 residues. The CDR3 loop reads CASRNLPGLAYNEQFF. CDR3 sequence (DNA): TGTGCCAGTCGAAATCTTCCGGGACTAGCTTACAATGAGCAGTTCTTC.

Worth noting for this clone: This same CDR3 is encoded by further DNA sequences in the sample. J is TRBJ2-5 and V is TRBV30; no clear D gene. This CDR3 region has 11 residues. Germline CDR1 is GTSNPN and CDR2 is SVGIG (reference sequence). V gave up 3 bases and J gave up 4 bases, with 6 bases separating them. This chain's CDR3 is CAWRGLETQYF. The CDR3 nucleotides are TGTGCCTGGAGAGGGTTAGAGACCCAGTACTTC. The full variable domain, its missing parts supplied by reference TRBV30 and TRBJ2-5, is SQTIHQWPATLVQPVGSPLSLECTVEGTSNPNLYWYRQAAGRGLQLLFYSVGIGQISSEVPQNLSASRPQDRQFILSSKKLLLSDSGFYLCAWRGLETQYFGPGTRLLVL.

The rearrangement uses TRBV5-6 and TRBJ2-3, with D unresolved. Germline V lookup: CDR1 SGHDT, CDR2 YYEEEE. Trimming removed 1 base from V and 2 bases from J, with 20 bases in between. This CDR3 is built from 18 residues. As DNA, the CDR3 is TGTGCCAGCAGCTTGAGACCCGGACGGCTGGTTTTCACAGATACGCAGTATTTT. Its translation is CASSLRPGRLVFTDTQYF.

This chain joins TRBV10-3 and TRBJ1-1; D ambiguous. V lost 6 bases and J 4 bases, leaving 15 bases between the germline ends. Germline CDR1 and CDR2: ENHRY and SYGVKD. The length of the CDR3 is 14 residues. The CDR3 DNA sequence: TGTGCCATCAGCACATTTGAGCGTAGCACTGAAGCTTTCTTT. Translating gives CAISTFERSTEAFF.

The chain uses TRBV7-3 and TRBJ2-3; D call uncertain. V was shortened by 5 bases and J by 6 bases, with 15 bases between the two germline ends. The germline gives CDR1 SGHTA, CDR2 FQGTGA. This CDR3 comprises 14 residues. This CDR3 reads CASSPSYNGDTQYF. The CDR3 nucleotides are TGTGCCAGCAGCCCAAGCTACAATGGGGATACGCAGTATTTT.

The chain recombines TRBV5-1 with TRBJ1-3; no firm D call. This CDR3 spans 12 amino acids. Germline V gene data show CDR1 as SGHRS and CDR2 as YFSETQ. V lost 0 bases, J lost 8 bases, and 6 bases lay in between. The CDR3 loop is CASSLDGDTIYF. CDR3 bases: TGCGCCAGCAGCTTGGACGGGGACACCATATATTTT.

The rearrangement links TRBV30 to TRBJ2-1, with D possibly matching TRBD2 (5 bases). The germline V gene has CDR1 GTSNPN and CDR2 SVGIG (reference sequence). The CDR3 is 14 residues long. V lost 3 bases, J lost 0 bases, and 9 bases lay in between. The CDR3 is CAWRRRSSYNEQFF. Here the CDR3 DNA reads TGTGCCTGGAGGAGGAGGAGCTCCTACAATGAGCAGTTCTTC.

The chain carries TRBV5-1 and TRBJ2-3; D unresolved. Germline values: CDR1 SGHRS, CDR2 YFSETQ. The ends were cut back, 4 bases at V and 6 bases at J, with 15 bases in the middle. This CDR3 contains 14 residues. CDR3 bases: TGCGCCAGCAGCCAGACCAGCAGGTCGGATACGCAGTATTTT. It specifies CASSQTSRSDTQYF.

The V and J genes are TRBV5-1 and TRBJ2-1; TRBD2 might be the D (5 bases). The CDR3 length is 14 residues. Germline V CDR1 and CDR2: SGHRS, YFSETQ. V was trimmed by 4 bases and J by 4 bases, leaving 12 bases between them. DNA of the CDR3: TGCGCCAGCAGCGCCTTTGGGAGTTACAATGAGCAGTTCTTC. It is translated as CASSAFGSYNEQFF.

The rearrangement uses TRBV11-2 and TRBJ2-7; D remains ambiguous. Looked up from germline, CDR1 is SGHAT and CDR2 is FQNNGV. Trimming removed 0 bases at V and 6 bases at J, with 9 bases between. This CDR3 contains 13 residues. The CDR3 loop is CASSLDQLGEQYF. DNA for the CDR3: TGTGCCAGCAGCTTAGATCAACTCGGCGAGCAGTACTTC. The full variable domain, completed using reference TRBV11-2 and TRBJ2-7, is EAGVAQSPRYKIIEKRQSVAFWCNPISGHATLYWYQQILGQGPKLLIQFQNNGVVDDSQLPKDRFSAERLKGVDSTLKIQPAKLEDSAVYLCASSLDQLGEQYFGPGTRLTVT.

The CDR3 DNA sequence: TGTGCCAGCAGCCCCGGGAGGGAAGAGACCCAGTACTTC. As protein: CASSPGREETQYF. The rearrangement links TRBV28 to TRBJ2-5; 8 nucleotides match TRBD2. The germline gives CDR1 MDHEN, CDR2 SYDVKM. The junction had 3 bases not matched to a gene; V was cut back by 6 bases and J by 3 bases. The CDR3 has 13 residues.